This T cell receptor beta chain stems from a study of blood T cell repertoires in COVID-19. Germline lookup yields CDR1 SNHLY and CDR2 FYNNEI. With V trimmed by 6 bases and J by 0 bases, 2 bases remained unmatched. The CDR3 runs 16 residues. The method was immunoSEQ multiplex PCR; TCRdb's version includes in-frame clones alone and lacks a portion of them. Among approximately 94,000 clones listed, roughly 92% were seen once. This receptor was obtained from a man aged 50-59 years with active COVID-19. This rearrangement joins TRBV2 to TRBJ2-5, with 15 bases fitting TRBD2. The material sequenced was peripheral blood. Written as DNA, the CDR3 is TGTGCCAGCAGCGGACTAGCGGGGGGGTACCAAGAGACCCAGTACTTC. This gives the protein CASSGLAGGYQETQYF.